Reported below is one T cell receptor beta chain. Original handling: Estimation of nucleated cell counts relied on the amplification of reference gene primers. Data came from immunoSEQ multiplex PCR; TCRdb stores just in-frame clones and leaves some out. V, J and clone size reflect that table, while D and trimming were determined from the DNA. This table holds just under 70,000 clones, 80% to 90% found once. Germline V lookup: CDR1 SGDLS, CDR2 YYNGEE. The CDR3 is 14 amino acids. Trimming stripped 0 bases from V and 7 bases from J, with 14 bases between. The data were taken from a study of blood T cell repertoires in COVID-19. Looking at the study overall: Acute and convalescent COVID-19 samples came from the United States, Italy and Spain. PBMCs, B-cell-depleted T cells, or T cells were the source of the cDNA or gDNA that made up the material.

The genes are TRBV9 and TRBJ2-7, with TRBD2 as a possible D gene (6 bases). Sequencing was performed on peripheral blood. This clonotype was sampled from a man aged 25-40 years with acute or convalescent COVID-19. The CDR3 coding sequence is TGTGCCAGCAGCGTAGCGCCGGGAGTAGGGGAGCAGTACTTC. Its translation: CASSVAPGVGEQYF. Combining the CDR3 with reference TRBV9 and TRBJ2-7 gives the whole variable domain DSGVTQTPKHLITATGQRVTLRCSPRSGDLSVYWYQQSLDQGLQFLIQYYNGEERAKGNILERFSAQQFPDLHSELNLSSLELGDSALYFCASSVAPGVGEQYFGPGTRLTVT.